Here is one TCR beta chain with its context. Ten or more counts support this clone. The target of this receptor is not known. Both CVID patients and healthy controls were predominantly of Caucasian heritage. Heparinized peripheral whole blood samples of about 5 to 8.5 ml were obtained from each donor. Genomic DNA from adults with common variable immune deficiency (CVID) and from healthy adult controls was used to sequence TCRbeta CDR3 repertoires. The control group was made up of roughly 22 healthy adult volunteers (approximately ten male and approximately twelve female) whose ages ranged from 23 to 66 years, with a mean age of approximately 34. Diluted blood was density-centrifuged over Hypaque 1077 or Ficoll-Paque to isolate peripheral blood mononuclear cells. Unsorted mononuclear cells served as the source of genomic DNA, which was extracted either by Qiagen column purification or by a centrifugation-based method.

These data originate in a study of T cell clonality in common variable immunodeficiency (dated by TCRdb to between 2014 and 2017). What the study reported, not specific to this receptor: Correlations between repertoire features and clinical complications were limited by patient heterogeneity within the CVID cohort. TCRbeta clonality was higher in CVID subjects than in healthy controls (t-test p = 0.018), and the increase was most characteristic of about a third of subjects. The authors noted that sequencing repertoires of T cell subpopulations would be needed to clarify what caused the increased clonality in CVID. CVID subjects shared fewer TCRbeta clones with each other than healthy controls did (p < 0.0001). Reportedly, TCRbeta sequences from CVID had fewer deletions and N-nucleotide insertions, and highly modified clones with 13 or more V deletions were absent from CVID. Even though DNA input was the same, control samples had an average of about 89,000 unique sequences each, compared with some 32,000 in CVID samples.

For sequencing input, CVID and control samples contributed equivalent amounts of genomic DNA. For every sample, a 60 bp segment covering the rearranged TCRbeta CDR3 region was amplified and then sequenced. The immunoSEQ assay, a bias-corrected multiplex PCR combined with high-throughput sequencing, was used for TCRbeta amplification. The paper's data handling went like this. Every unique nucleotide sequence counted as a clone and was annotated with V, D and J genes, copy number and frequency. Sequences were labeled productive if in frame, and non-productive if out of frame or containing stop codons. As previously described, clonality was calculated on the basis of Shannon's entropy. Mean CDR3 Kyte-Doolittle hydropathy was derived from the predicted amino acid sequences of productive clones. Using the R hclust function, scaled V gene usage was clustered hierarchically with Manhattan distance and complete linkage. Sharing of clones by CDR3 amino acid sequence was evaluated through resampling of 12 repertoires per group over 100 rounds. The repertoires were searched for roughly 69 published EBV-specific and some 250 published CMV-specific TCRbeta sequences. Two CVID samples yielding fewer than 10,000 sequences were excluded from analysis, leaving approximately 46 CVID repertoires. What TCRdb holds here is the immuneACCESS table cut down to in-frame rearrangements. Part of the clones is not present; checked against another copy, under half of the missing clones reflect an unresolved V gene, and the others are unexplained. D and trimming come from the DNA, and the V and J calls and clone size come from that table. The sample comprises approximately 46,000 clones, and every one was counted more than once. The top ten hold approximately 5.9% of the sample.

Source material: peripheral blood mononuclear cells. This clonotype was sampled from a person aged 18 to 70 in good health.

CDR3 region: CASSLTGSKGQTQYF. The DNA read from the CDR3 is TGTGCCAGCAGCCTCACCGGGTCTAAGGGGCAGACC. The rearranged chain carries TRBV7-2 and TRBJ2-5, and the D gene may be TRBD1, 5 bases matching. Coverage ceases 3 residues before the CDR3 finishes, and the germline J gene fills in the end. The trim is 5 bases for V and 6 bases for J, with a gap of 19 bases between the germline ends. The germline V gene gives CDR1 as SGHTA and CDR2 as FQGNSA. The CDR3 numbers 15 residues from cysteine through phenylalanine. The DNA covers only part of the CDR3, 36 bases in frame from base 1.